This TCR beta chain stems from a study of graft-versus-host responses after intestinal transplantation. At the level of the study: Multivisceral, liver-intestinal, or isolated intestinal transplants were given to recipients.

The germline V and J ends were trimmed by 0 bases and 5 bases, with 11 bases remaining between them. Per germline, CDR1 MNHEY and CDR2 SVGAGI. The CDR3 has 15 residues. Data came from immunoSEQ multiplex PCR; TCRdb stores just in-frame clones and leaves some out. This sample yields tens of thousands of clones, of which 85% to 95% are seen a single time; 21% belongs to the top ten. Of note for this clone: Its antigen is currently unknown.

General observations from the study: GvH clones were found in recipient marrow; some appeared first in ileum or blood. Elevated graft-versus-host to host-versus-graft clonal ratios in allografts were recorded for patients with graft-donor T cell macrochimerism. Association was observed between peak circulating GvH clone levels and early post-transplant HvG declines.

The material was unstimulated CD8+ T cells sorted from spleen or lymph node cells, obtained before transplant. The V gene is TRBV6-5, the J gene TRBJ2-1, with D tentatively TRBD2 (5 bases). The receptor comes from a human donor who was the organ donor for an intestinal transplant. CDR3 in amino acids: CASSYSKRRDNEQFF. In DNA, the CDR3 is TGTGCCAGCAGTTACTCGAAGCGGCGGGACAATGAGCAGTTCTTC.